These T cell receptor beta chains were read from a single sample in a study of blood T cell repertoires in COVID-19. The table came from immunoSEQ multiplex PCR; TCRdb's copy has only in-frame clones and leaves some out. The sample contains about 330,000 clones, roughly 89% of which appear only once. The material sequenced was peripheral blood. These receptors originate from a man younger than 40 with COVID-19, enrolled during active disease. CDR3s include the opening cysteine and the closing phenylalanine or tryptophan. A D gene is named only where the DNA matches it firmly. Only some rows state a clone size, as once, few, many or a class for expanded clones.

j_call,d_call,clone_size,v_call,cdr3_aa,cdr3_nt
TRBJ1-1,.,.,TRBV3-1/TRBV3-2,CASSPAHGGRNTEAFF,TGTGCCAGCAGCCCTGCCCACGGAGGAAGGAACACTGAAGCTTTCTTT
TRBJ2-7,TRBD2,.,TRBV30,CAFSPRLAGLYEQYF,TGTGCCTTCAGTCCGCGACTAGCGGGGCTATACGAGCAGTACTTC
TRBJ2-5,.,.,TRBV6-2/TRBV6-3,CASSYSATDQETQYF,TGTGCCAGCAGTTACTCAGCAACGGACCAAGAGACCCAGTACTTC
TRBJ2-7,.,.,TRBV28,CASSSGLSYEQYF,TGTGCCAGCAGTTCCGGACTTAGTTACGAGCAGTACTTC
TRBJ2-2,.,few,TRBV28,CASSFQYDGWNTGELFF,TGTGCCAGCAGTTTTCAATACGACGGGTGGAACACCGGGGAGCTGTTTTTT
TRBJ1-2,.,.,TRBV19,CASSTNRVSNYGYTF,TGTGCCAGTAGTACCAACAGGGTCTCTAACTATGGCTACACCTTC
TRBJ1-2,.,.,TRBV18,CASSLTRQVYGYTF,TGTGCCAGCTCACTAACGAGACAGGTCTATGGCTACACCTTC
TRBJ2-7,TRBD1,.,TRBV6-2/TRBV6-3,CASSHPGQPILPTAYEQYF,TGTGCCAGCAGCCACCCGGGACAGCCGATCCTACCTACGGCCTACGAGCAGTACTTC
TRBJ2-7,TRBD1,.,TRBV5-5,CASSLEGQGIEQYF,TGTGCCAGCAGTCTAGAGGGACAGGGCATCGAGCAGTACTTC
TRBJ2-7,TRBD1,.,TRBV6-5,CASRDSTGRLGEQYF,TGTGCCAGCAGAGATTCGACAGGGCGTCTGGGAGAGCAGTACTTC
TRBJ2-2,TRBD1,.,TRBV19,CASSYGQGTYTGELFF,TGTGCCAGTAGCTACGGACAGGGGACGTACACCGGGGAGCTGTTTTTT
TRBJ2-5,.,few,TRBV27,CASSLIPKETQYF,TGTGCCAGCAGTTTAATCCCTAAAGAGACCCAGTACTTC
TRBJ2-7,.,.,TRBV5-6,CASSRTPFSYEQYF,TGTGCCAGCAGCCGTACACCCTTCTCCTACGAGCAGTACTTC
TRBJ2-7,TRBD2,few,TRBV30,CAWSIAGGRYTAYSYEQYF,TGTGCCTGGAGTATCGCGGGAGGCCGATACACCGCTTACTCCTACGAGCAGTACTTC
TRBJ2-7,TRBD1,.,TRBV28,CASSAGTASYEQYF,TGTGCCAGCAGCGCCGGGACAGCCTCCTACGAGCAGTACTTC
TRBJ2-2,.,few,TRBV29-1,CSGGRRGAGELFF,TGCAGCGGAGGGAGGCGCGGGGCCGGGGAGCTGTTTTTT
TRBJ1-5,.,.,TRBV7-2,CASSLIHSNQPQHF,TGTGCCAGCAGCTTAATTCATAGCAATCAGCCCCAGCATTTT
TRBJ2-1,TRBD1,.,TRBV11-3,CASSFDRVGNEQFF,TGTGCCAGCAGCTTTGACAGGGTAGGGAATGAGCAGTTCTTC
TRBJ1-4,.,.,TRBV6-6,CASSYPSRGRSEKLFF,TGTGCCAGCAGTTACCCCTCCCGGGGTAGGAGTGAAAAACTGTTTTTT
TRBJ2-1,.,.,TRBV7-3,CASSLLGLGSSYNEQFF,TGTGCCAGCAGCCTGCTAGGACTGGGGAGCTCCTACAATGAGCAGTTCTTC
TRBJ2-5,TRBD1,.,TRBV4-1,CASSSGQGGETQYF,TGCGCCAGCAGCAGCGGACAGGGTGGGGAGACCCAGTACTTC
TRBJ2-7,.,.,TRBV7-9,CASSSVLARYEQYF,TGTGCCAGCAGCTCCGTTTTGGCTAGATACGAGCAGTACTTC
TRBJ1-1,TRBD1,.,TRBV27,CASSRGDRAVTEAFF,TGTGCCAGCAGCAGGGGGGACAGGGCCGTCACTGAAGCTTTCTTT
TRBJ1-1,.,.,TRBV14,CASSVWGGEAFF,TGTGCCAGCAGCGTGTGGGGGGGTGAAGCTTTCTTT
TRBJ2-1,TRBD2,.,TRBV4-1,CASSQNSGGAYEQFF,TGCGCCAGCAGCCAAAATAGCGGGGGGGCCTATGAGCAGTTCTTC
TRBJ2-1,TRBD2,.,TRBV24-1,CATSDHPGLAGGYYNEQFF,TGTGCCACCAGTGATCACCCGGGACTAGCGGGAGGCTACTACAATGAGCAGTTCTTC
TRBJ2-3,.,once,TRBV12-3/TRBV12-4,CASTRQLVDTQYF,TGTGCCAGCACCAGACAGTTAGTGGATACGCAGTATTTT
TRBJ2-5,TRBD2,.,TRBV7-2,CASSLARTSKTQYF,TGTGCCAGCAGCTTAGCGCGGACTAGTAAGACCCAGTACTTC
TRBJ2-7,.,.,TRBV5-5,CASSFEVRDTTPREQYF,TGTGCCAGCAGCTTTGAGGTTCGGGACACTACTCCTCGCGAGCAGTACTTC
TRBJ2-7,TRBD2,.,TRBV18,CASSAGTSGYEQYF,TGTGCCAGCTCAGCGGGGACTAGCGGTTACGAGCAGTACTTC
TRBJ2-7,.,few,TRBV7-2,CASSLPRGSLNEQYF,TGTGCCAGCAGCCTCCCGAGGGGGTCCCTCAACGAGCAGTACTTC
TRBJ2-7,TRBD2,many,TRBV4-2,CASSQDRGGAYEQYF,TGTGCCAGCAGCCAAGACCGCGGGGGGGCCTACGAGCAGTACTTC
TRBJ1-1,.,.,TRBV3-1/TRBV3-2,CASSQRAGWNTEAFF,TGTGCCAGCAGCCAAAGGGCGGGTTGGAACACTGAAGCTTTCTTT
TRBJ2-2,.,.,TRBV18,CASSPLTDTGELFF,TGTGCCAGCTCACCACTCACAGACACCGGGGAGCTGTTTTTT
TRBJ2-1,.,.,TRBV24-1,CATSVEGGGGPSNEQFF,TGTGCCACCAGTGTGGAGGGGGGGGGAGGGCCGAGCAATGAGCAGTTCTTC
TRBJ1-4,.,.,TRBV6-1,CASSEASGVKLFF,TGTGCCAGCAGTGAAGCCTCCGGGGTGAAACTGTTTTTT
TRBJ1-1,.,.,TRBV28,CASSLGAGALHTEAFF,TGTGCCAGCAGTTTAGGGGCAGGGGCCCTGCACACTGAAGCTTTCTTT
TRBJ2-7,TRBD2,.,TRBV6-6,CASSYLASGNYEQYF,TGTGCCAGCAGTTACCTTGCTAGCGGGAACTACGAGCAGTACTTC
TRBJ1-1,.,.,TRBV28,CASSLIRQMMNTEAFF,TGTGCCAGCAGTTTAATTCGACAGATGATGAACACTGAAGCTTTCTTT
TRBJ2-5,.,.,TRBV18,CASSPRRGETQYF,TGTGCCAGCTCACCACGACGGGGGGAGACCCAGTACTTC
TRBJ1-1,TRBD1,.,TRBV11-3,CASSSGQGSAEAFF,TGTGCCAGCAGTTCTGGACAGGGCTCAGCTGAAGCTTTCTTT
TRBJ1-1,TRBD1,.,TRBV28,CASSAYRGGFTEAFF,TGTGCCAGCAGTGCCTACAGGGGGGGGTTCACTGAAGCTTTCTTT
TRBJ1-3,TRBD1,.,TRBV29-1,CSAHAGTGFTGNTIYF,TGCAGCGCCCATGCCGGGACAGGGTTTACTGGAAACACCATATATTTT
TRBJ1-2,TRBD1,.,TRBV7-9,CASSRDSLGYGYTF,TGTGCCAGCAGCCGGGACAGCTTAGGCTATGGCTACACCTTC
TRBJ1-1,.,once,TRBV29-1,CSVGVDSRGTEAFF,TGCAGCGTTGGGGTGGACAGTCGAGGCACTGAAGCTTTCTTT
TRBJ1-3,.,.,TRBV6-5,CASRLQGPGNTIYF,TGTGCCAGCAGGCTACAGGGACCTGGAAACACCATATATTTT
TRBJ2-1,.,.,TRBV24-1,CATSDFWGRNYNEQFF,TGTGCCACCAGTGATTTTTGGGGGCGCAACTACAATGAGCAGTTCTTC
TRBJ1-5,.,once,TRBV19,CASSILTPTVAFNQPQHF,TGTGCCAGTAGTATCCTGACGCCGACAGTGGCCTTTAATCAGCCCCAGCATTTT
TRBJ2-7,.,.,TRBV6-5,CASSRRGASGYEQYF,TGTGCCAGCAGTAGACGGGGGGCCTCCGGGTACGAGCAGTACTTC
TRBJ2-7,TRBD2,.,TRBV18,CASSPLAGATNEQYF,TGTGCCAGCTCACCACTAGCGGGGGCGACTAACGAGCAGTACTTC
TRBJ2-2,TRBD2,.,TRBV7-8,CASSSQAGALTGELFF,TGTGCCAGCAGCTCTCAAGCGGGGGCTTTAACCGGGGAGCTGTTTTTT
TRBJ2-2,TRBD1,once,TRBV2,CATKTGERAGELFF,TGTGCCACCAAGACAGGGGAGAGGGCCGGGGAGCTGTTTTTT